The 10 T cell receptor beta chains listed next were all sequenced from one sample in a study of T cells generated in artificial thymic organoids. Separate semi-nested PCRs amplified TCRalpha and TCRbeta libraries using constant-region reverse primers in TRAC or TRBC. TCRdb reprocessed the 5' RACE reads via MiXCR and lists one record per CDR3 protein. The sample records several thousand distinct CDR3 sequences, roughly 34% being singletons. Sequenced material: naive CD8+ T cells from blood. The subset: CD3+TCRalphabeta+CD8SP T cells; for blood, CD45RO-CCR7+ naive CD8+ T cells. The receptor set was obtained from a human donor who gave cord blood stem cells for thymic organoid culture, a cardiac surgery patient who gave postnatal thymus, or a blood donor (not recorded which).

This clonotype is labeled as medium-sized. This chain links TRBV9 with TRBJ2-7; unclear D gene. Per germline, CDR1 SGDLS and CDR2 YYNGEE. This CDR3 is 13 amino acids long. V lost 0 bases, J lost 2 bases, and 6 bases lay in between. CDR3 in amino acids: CASSVDMTYEQYF. CDR3 nucleotides: TGTGCCAGCAGCGTAGATATGACCTACGAGCAGTACTTC.

This clonotype was seen only a few times. The CDR3 nucleotides are TGTGCCAGCAGCCAAGAAGGGAGACAGCTCAATGAGCAGTTCTTC. Its protein is CASSQEGRQLNEQFF. The chain joins TRBV3-1 to TRBJ2-1; D possibly matches TRBD1 or TRBD2 (5 bases each). Germline V gene data show CDR1 as LGHDT and CDR2 as YNNKEL (reference sequence). The CDR3 is 15 residues long. Trimming shortened V by 0 bases and J by 6 bases, and 12 bases separated the two germline ends.

Relative to its sample, this clonotype is medium-sized. The chain is built from TRBV24-1 and TRBJ2-1, with D possibly being TRBD1 (6 bases). With 2 bases removed from V and 5 bases from J, the gap between germline ends came to 18 bases. Germline-derived CDR1 and CDR2 are KGHDR and SFDVKD. The CDR3 has 17 residues. CDR3 DNA: TGTGCCACCAGTGATTCAACCACAGGGCCTTGGGACAATGAGCAGTTCTTC. Translating gives CATSDSTTGPWDNEQFF.

By sample fraction, this clonotype is medium-sized. The chain is built from TRBV12-3 or TRBV12-4 and TRBJ2-5, with D possibly TRBD1 on 5 matching bases. The germline V and J ends were trimmed by 2 bases and 5 bases, with 9 bases remaining between them. This CDR3 is built from 13 residues. CDR3 bases: TGTGCCAGCAGTTTATCAGGGTTGGAGACCCAGTACTTC. Translated: CASSLSGLETQYF.

This chain joins TRBV9 and TRBJ1-5; perhaps TRBD1 as D (5 bases). Germline loops: CDR1 SGDLS, CDR2 YYNGEE. The CDR3 runs to 15 residues. V shed 4 bases and J shed 2 bases, with 13 bases lying between them. Here the CDR3 reads CASSLGGYGNQPQHF. In DNA, the CDR3 is TGTGCCAGCAGCCTTGGGGGATATGGCAATCAGCCCCAGCATTTT. Based on the CDR3 plus reference TRBV9 and TRBJ1-5, the full variable domain is DSGVTQTPKHLITATGQRVTLRCSPRSGDLSVYWYQQSLDQGLQFLIQYYNGEERAKGNILERFSAQQFPDLHSELNLSSLELGDSALYFCASSLGGYGNQPQHFGDGTRLSIL.

In this sample, this clonotype turned up a few times. One end of the junction does not line up with germline, which may come from a read error. The chain has TRBV27 and TRBJ2-1; 7 bases are a match to TRBD1. This CDR3 is built from 15 residues. Germline V CDR1 and CDR2: MNHEY, SMNVEV (reference sequence). The CDR3 loop is CASSIRDRQNNGQFF. DNA of the CDR3: TGTGCCAGCAGCATCCGGGACAGACAAAACAATGGGCAGTTCTTC.

By its share, this clonotype is medium-sized. The chain joins TRBV12-3 or TRBV12-4 to TRBJ1-2; 7 bases match TRBD1. Trimming cost V 4 bases and J 0 bases; bases outside gene matches: 2. The CDR3 length is 14 residues. DNA of the CDR3: TGTGCCAGCAGTTACAGGGGTGCTAACTATGGCTACACCTTC. It yields the protein CASSYRGANYGYTF.

This clonotype showed up just a few times. The CDR3 DNA follows: TGTGCCAGCAGTGGTGTGGTCAGGGGGCTCTTGGGGAATGAGCAGTTCTTC. Encoded protein: CASSGVVRGLLGNEQFF. The chain has TRBV28 and TRBJ2-1; 8 nucleotides line up with TRBD1. This CDR3 spans 17 amino acids. CDR1 is MDHEN and CDR2 is SYDVKM in the germline V gene. V trimming: 5 bases; J trimming: 7 bases; junction bases outside the gene matches: 16.

On this clonotype itself: The CDR3 does not end in the conserved phenylalanine or tryptophan, so this is likely a read error. The CDR3 DNA follows: TGTGCCAGCTCACGCGCCTTGGGGGCCCCAACTGGGAACACTGAAGCTTTCCTT. This encodes CASSRALGAPTGNTEAFL. This chain links TRBV18 with TRBJ1-1; D might be TRBD1 (6 bases). V lost 4 bases and J lost 1, with 22 bases in between. The CDR3 covers 18 residues. CDR1 is KGHSH and CDR2 is LQKENI in the germline V gene.

Sample share makes this clonotype medium-sized. This sequence joins TRBV20-1 and TRBJ2-5; the match to TRBD2 covers 7 bases. Germline loops: CDR1 DFQATT, CDR2 SNEGSKA (reference sequence). J gave up 2 bases and V 0 bases, and 9 bases lay outside the gene matches. The CDR3 extends over 16 amino acids. CDR3 amino acids: CSARDYAGVKQETQYF. CDR3 DNA sequence: TGCAGTGCTAGAGATTACGCGGGAGTGAAACAAGAGACCCAGTACTTC.